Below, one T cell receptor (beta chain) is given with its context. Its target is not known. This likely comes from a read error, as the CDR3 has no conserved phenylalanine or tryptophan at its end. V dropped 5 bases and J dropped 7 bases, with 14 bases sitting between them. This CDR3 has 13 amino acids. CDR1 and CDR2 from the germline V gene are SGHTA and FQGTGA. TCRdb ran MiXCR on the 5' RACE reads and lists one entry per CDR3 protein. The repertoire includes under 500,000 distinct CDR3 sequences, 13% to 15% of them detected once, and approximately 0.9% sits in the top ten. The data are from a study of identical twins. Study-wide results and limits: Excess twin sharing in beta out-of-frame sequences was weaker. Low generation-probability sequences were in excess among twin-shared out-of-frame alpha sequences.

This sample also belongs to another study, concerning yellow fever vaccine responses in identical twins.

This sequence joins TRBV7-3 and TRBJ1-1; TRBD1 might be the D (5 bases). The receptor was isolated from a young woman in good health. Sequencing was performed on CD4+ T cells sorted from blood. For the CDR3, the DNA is TGTGCCAGCAGCCGAAATCGGGGCAGTGAAGCTTTCTGT. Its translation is CASSRNRGSEAFC.